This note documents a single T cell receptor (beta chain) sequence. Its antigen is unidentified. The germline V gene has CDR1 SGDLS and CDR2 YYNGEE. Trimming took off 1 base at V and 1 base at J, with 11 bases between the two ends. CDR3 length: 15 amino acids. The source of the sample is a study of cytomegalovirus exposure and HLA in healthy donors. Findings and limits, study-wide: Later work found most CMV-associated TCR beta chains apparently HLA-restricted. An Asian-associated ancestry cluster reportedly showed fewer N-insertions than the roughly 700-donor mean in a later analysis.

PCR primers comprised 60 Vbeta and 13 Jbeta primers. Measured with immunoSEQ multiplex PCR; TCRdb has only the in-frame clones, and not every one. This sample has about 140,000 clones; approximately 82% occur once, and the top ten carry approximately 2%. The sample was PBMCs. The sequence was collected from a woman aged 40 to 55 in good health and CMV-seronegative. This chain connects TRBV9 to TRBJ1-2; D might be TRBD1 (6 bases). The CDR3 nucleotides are TGTGCCAGCAGCGTATCCTCACAGGGTAACTATGGCTACACCTTC. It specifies CASSVSSQGNYGYTF.